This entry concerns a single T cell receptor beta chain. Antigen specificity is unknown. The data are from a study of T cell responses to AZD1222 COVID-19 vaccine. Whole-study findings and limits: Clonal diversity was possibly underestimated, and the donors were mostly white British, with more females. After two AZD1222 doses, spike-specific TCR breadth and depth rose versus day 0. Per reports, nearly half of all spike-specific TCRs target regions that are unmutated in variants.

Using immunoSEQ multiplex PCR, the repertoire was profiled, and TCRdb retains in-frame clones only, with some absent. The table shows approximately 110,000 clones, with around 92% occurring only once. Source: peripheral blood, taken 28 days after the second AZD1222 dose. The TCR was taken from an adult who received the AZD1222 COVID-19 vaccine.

DNA for the CDR3: TGTGCCAGCAGTCCGACGGACATTCGTTCGTCACCCCTCCACTTT. It specifies CASSPTDIRSSPLHF. The rearrangement joins TRBV28 to TRBJ1-6, with D possibly being TRBD1 (5 bases). V lost 5 bases and J lost 10, with 18 bases in between. Germline CDR1 reads MDHEN; CDR2 reads SYDVKM. This CDR3 is built from 15 residues. Filled out from reference TRBV28 and TRBJ1-6, the complete variable domain reads DVKVTQSSRYLVKRTGEKVFLECVQDMDHENMFWYRQDPGLGLRLIYFSYDVKMKEKGDIPEGYSVSREKKERFSLILESASTNQTSMYLCASSPTDIRSSPLHFGNGTRLTVT.